This is a list of T cell receptor beta chains from one sample in a study of blood T cell repertoires in COVID-19. Sequenced by immunoSEQ multiplex PCR; TCRdb stores in-frame clones only, minus some. The table lists 60,000 to 90,000 clones, over 80% of them singletons. The specimen was peripheral blood. These receptor sequences come from a man aged 55-75 years with active or convalescent COVID-19. The CDR3 runs from the conserved cysteine through the conserved F or W. Where a row states a size, it is once, few, many or the class of an expanded clone; other rows omit it.

V	J	size	CDR3
TRBV23-1	TRBJ1-6	-	CASSQSTGLRNSPLHF
TRBV18	TRBJ1-1	-	CASSGDINTEAFF
TRBV19	TRBJ1-5	-	CASSEQGSNQPQHF
TRBV2	TRBJ2-2	-	CASTLREITGELFF
TRBV20-1	TRBJ2-5	few	CSASGGGQGGETQYF
TRBV15	TRBJ2-2	-	CATSRDRGSGELFF
TRBV10-3	TRBJ2-1	-	CAISEATRYEQFF
TRBV4-3	TRBJ1-2	-	CASSHAGTMGWGYTF
TRBV7-9	TRBJ2-7	-	CASSPQQPGQDYEQYF
TRBV6-5	TRBJ1-1	-	CASRPRTDLAEAFF
TRBV6-2/TRBV6-3	TRBJ1-1	-	CASSYPLGAAEAFF
TRBV18	TRBJ1-4	-	CASSPLGASTGKNEKLFF
TRBV19	TRBJ2-1	-	CASSVGLAGTYNEQFF
TRBV4-3	TRBJ2-7	-	CASSQEARGSYEQYF
TRBV5-4	TRBJ1-2	-	CASSLDTGDGYTF
TRBV10-3	TRBJ2-3	-	CAASALGGRGHTDTQYF
TRBV27	TRBJ1-4	-	CASSRWDGGNEKLFF
TRBV11-3	TRBJ1-1	-	CASSSRDSYEAFF
TRBV27	TRBJ2-7	-	CASSLSGAGVGYEQYF
TRBV3-1/TRBV3-2	TRBJ1-4	-	CASSQDLGATTNEKLFF
TRBV6-5	TRBJ2-7	-	CASKPRVSLYEQYF
TRBV5-4	TRBJ2-2	-	CASSSLPPNTGELFF
TRBV19	TRBJ1-6	-	CASAPGRNSPLHF
TRBV19	TRBJ1-4	-	CASRELQGAVEKLFF
TRBV19	TRBJ2-7	-	CASSTGQGDEQYF
TRBV28	TRBJ2-3	-	CASSPKTSGGAGVTDTQYF
TRBV30	TRBJ1-3	-	CAWGHSGNTIYF
TRBV5-4	TRBJ2-4	-	CASSLGAYTGWDKNIQYF
TRBV19	TRBJ2-3	few	CASSSGTEADTQYF
TRBV4-3	TRBJ1-2	-	CASSQVRDRGYTF
TRBV6-5	TRBJ2-1	-	CASERTSGGYNEQFF
TRBV19	TRBJ2-5	once	CASRTGSETQYF
TRBV30	TRBJ2-2	-	CAWSGLAGANTGELFF
TRBV7-2	TRBJ2-1	once	CASSLLYEQFF
TRBV7-9	TRBJ2-1	-	CASSLVEGSYNEQFF
TRBV6-5	TRBJ1-3	-	CASSPLVPGRNTIYF
TRBV5-4	TRBJ2-5	-	CASSQTGLAGSGETQYF
TRBV5-6	TRBJ1-1	-	CASSWGQGLNTEAFF
TRBV6-1	TRBJ1-1	-	CASSEVVSEAFF
TRBV9	TRBJ1-2	-	CASSPQGTGIYGYTF
TRBV4-2	TRBJ1-1	few	CASSQAQGYGRTEAFF